This T cell receptor beta chain originates from a study of T cells in Graves' hyperthyroidism and ophthalmopathy. General observations from the study: Peripheral blood also featured most of the thyroid clonotypes expanded above 0.001.

Disease duration under 2 months; hyperthyroidism patients were aged 18 to 65. Exclusion of a patient resulted from uncontrolled infection, other autoimmune disease, pregnancy or lactation. This clonotype has a handful of counts. Its antigen is unknown. The CDR3 is made up of 17 amino acids. Losses at the gene ends were 4 bases for V and 5 bases for J; bases not matched to a gene: 10. Germline V gene sequence: CDR1 SGHVS, CDR2 FQNEAQ. Amplified TCR beta CDR3 regions derived from RNA transcripts. The TCR CDR3 first-round RT-PCR relied on the HTBI primer set. TCRdb independently ran MiXCR on the multiplex PCR reads; one entry per CDR3 protein. Altogether approximately 500,000 distinct CDR3 sequences are present, 35% to 55% being singletons, with the ten largest covering approximately 7.5%.

This receptor was taken from a woman aged 18-29 years with Graves' hyperthyroidism. Sequenced input: peripheral blood or thyroid tissue (not recorded which). The genes are TRBV7-8 and TRBJ2-3; 12 bases match TRBD2. The CDR3 protein is CASSYRLAGDGGDTQYF. The DNA for the CDR3 is TGTGCCAGCAGCTATCGACTAGCGGGAGACGGAGGAGATACGCAGTATTTT.